This T cell receptor (beta chain) was identified during a study of response to subunit inactivated influenza vaccine. Study-wide findings and caveats: Few new T cells, the authors suggested, are recruited by each seasonal influenza vaccination.

Regarding this clonotype: Its antigen is unknown.

Germline CDR1 and CDR2: SGHTA and FQGNSA. The CDR3 runs to 16 residues. V lost 0 bases to trimming and J lost 1 base, with 9 bases between them. MiXCR, applied by TCRdb to the RT-PCR reads, yields one record per CDR3 protein. The data show around 750,000 distinct CDR3 sequences, roughly 20% seen once. The chain combines TRBV7-2 with TRBJ2-2, with TRBD1 as a possible D gene (6 bases). The TCR originated in a man aged 50-59 years who received an inactivated influenza vaccine. Sequencing was performed on PBMCs from blood, taken roughly 5 days after vaccination. The CDR3: CASSLAAGVNTGELFF. In nucleotides, the CDR3 is TGTGCCAGCAGCTTAGCGGCAGGGGTGAACACCGGGGAGCTGTTTTTT.